The next 7 T cell receptor beta chains were all read from a single sample in a study of blood T cell repertoires in COVID-19. Libraries were prepared by immunoSEQ multiplex PCR; TCRdb keeps only in-frame clonotypes and omits some of them. The sample lists about half a million clones, 89% occurring once. The sample taken for sequencing was peripheral blood. These receptors all stem from a young man with COVID-19, enrolled during active disease.

The chain uses TRBV15 and TRBJ2-7, with 7 bases lining up with TRBD2. The CDR3 extends over 15 amino acids. The V and J ends lost 0 bases and 3 bases, in that order; junction bases with no gene match: 5. The germline V gene encodes CDR1 LNHNV and CDR2 YYDKDF (reference sequence). The CDR3 reads CATSREREVVYEQYF. The CDR3 coding sequence is TGTGCCACCAGCAGAGAACGGGAGGTGGTCTACGAGCAGTACTTC.

This clone was seen once. This chain connects TRBV4-2 to TRBJ2-7, with 9 positions matching TRBD1. V was clipped by 4 bases and J by 6 bases; unmatched bases: 13. Germline-derived CDR1 and CDR2 are LGHNA and YNFKEQ. The CDR3 has 16 residues. The chain's CDR3 is CASSLPMGQGRGEQYF. The DNA for the CDR3 is TGTGCCAGCAGCCTCCCGATGGGACAGGGAAGGGGCGAGCAGTACTTC.

The chain is built from TRBV5-1 and TRBJ2-7; D uncertain. Trimming took off 1 base at V and 2 bases at J, with 16 bases between the two ends. The CDR3 consists of 16 residues. Germline CDR1 SGHRS, CDR2 YFSETQ. The CDR3: CASSLTPFRGTYEQYF. In DNA form, the CDR3 reads TGCGCCAGCAGCTTGACCCCTTTCCGAGGAACCTACGAGCAGTACTTC.

This clone was seen only once. The chain is built from TRBV27 and TRBJ2-3, with D possibly TRBD2 on 5 matching bases. The germline V gene encodes CDR1 MNHEY and CDR2 SMNVEV (reference sequence). CDR3 length equals 17 residues. V was trimmed by 6 bases and J by 3 bases, leaving 22 bases between them. CDR3 in DNA: TGTGCCAGCAGACAACACGGGCCGGGAAGTGGTACAGATACGCAGTATTTT. It yields the protein CASRQHGPGSGTDTQYF.

The CDR3 loop reads CASLSGIEETQYF. The DNA for the CDR3 is TGTGCCAGCCTGAGCGGAATAGAAGAGACCCAGTACTTC. The rearrangement joins TRBV7-9 to TRBJ2-5; D possibly corresponds to TRBD2 (5 bases). The germline CDR1 and CDR2 sequences are SEHNR and FQNEAQ (reference sequence). The V end was cut by 8 bases, the J end by 3 bases, with 13 bases between. The CDR3 extends over 13 amino acids.

This chain joins TRBV2 and TRBJ1-5, with 10 nucleotides matching TRBD1. The CDR3 sequence is 15 residues long. Germline-derived CDR1 and CDR2 are SNHLY and FYNNEI. J gave up 4 bases and V 5 bases, and 5 bases lay outside the gene matches. This CDR3 is CASSLGTGDNQPQHF. The CDR3 DNA reads as TGTGCCAGCAGTTTAGGGACAGGGGATAATCAGCCCCAGCATTTT.

This clone has more than one count but fewer than ten. The chain is built from TRBV4-1 and TRBJ1-5; 8 nucleotides align to TRBD1. This CDR3 comprises 15 residues. Germline lookup yields CDR1 MGHRA and CDR2 YSYEKL. J gave up 2 bases and V 2 bases, and 2 bases lay outside the gene matches. The CDR3: CASSQQQGGNQPQHF. The CDR3 nucleotides read TGCGCCAGCAGCCAACAACAGGGGGGCAATCAGCCCCAGCATTTT.